This paragraph reports one TCR beta chain. The entry originates in a study of PD-L1 blockade in urothelial cancer. Only in-frame clones appear in the TCRdb table, and some are missing; sequencing was by immunoSEQ multiplex PCR. The sample comprises some 110,000 clones, 85% to 95% of which are singletons, and approximately 3.8% rests with the top ten. V lost 0 bases and J lost 2, with 10 bases in between. The germline gives CDR1 LGHNA, CDR2 YNFKEQ. The CDR3 sequence is 15 residues long. Time point here: peripheral blood 6 weeks after treatment start. This chain links TRBV4-2 with TRBJ1-1; D remains ambiguous. The source material was PBMCs, sampled around atezolizumab (anti-PD-L1) treatment. This TCR derives from a man aged 55 to 70 with urothelial cancer. CDR3 DNA sequence: TGTGCCAGCAGCCAAGAATACGCGGGCAACACTGAAGCTTTCTTT. Translation gives CASSQEYAGNTEAFF.